What follows are 13 T cell receptor beta chains derived from one specimen sequenced in a study of T cells expressing NK-cell markers. Each CDR3 protein gets one entry in TCRdb, which reprocessed the 5' RACE reads and gives no DNA. This listing includes about 390,000 distinct CDR3 sequences. The sequenced sample was blood T cells: a sorted CD56 or NKG2C T cell subset, CD4+ or CD8+ T cells, or bulk PBMC T cells (not recorded which). The receptors stem from a woman aged 45-65 years in good health.

This chain's CDR3 is CASRQTGTGVTGELFF. The chain carries TRBV25-1 and TRBJ2-2; as DNA is missing, the TRBD1 call by TCRdb cannot be tested. Germline loops: CDR1 MGHDK, CDR2 SYGVNS. This CDR3 has 16 residues.

The chain joins TRBV11-3 to TRBJ2-1; no DNA is available, so the TRBD2 call from TCRdb remains unchecked. The CDR3 spans 16 residues. CDR1 is SGHNT, CDR2 YENEEA, per germline. The chain's CDR3 is CASSGPGTSGSNEQFF.

V and J are TRBV3-1 and TRBJ2-7. The CDR3 totals 15 residues. Germline CDR1 and CDR2: LGHDT and YNNKEL (reference sequence). CDR3 loop: CASSQLSGTPSEQYF.

This rearrangement joins TRBV5-1 to TRBJ2-1; TCRdb's D gene call, TRBD2, goes unchecked for lack of DNA. This CDR3 is 15 amino acids long. The germline V gene encodes CDR1 SGHRS and CDR2 YFSETQ. CDR3 in amino acids: CASSFLVSSYNEQFF.

The J gene is TRBJ2-7, the V gene TRBV7-6. The length of the CDR3 is 15 residues. Germline loops: CDR1 SGHVS, CDR2 FNYEAQ. The CDR3 loop reads CASSLFGGDSYEQYF.

This rearrangement joins TRBV5-1 to TRBJ2-7; there is no DNA to check the TCRdb D call of TRBD2. The CDR3 is made up of 18 amino acids. Germline V CDR1 and CDR2: SGHRS, YFSETQ. The CDR3 loop is CASSLETSRRAHSYEQYF.

This chain uses TRBV5-1 with TRBJ2-1; the TRBD2 assignment by TCRdb is unverifiable without DNA. Germline V lookup: CDR1 SGHRS, CDR2 YFSETQ. The CDR3 totals 13 residues. This chain's CDR3 is CASSLGTSHSQFF.

The V call is TRBV3-1, the J call TRBJ2-1; the D call of TRBD2 rests on TCRdb alone, since no DNA is present to check it. CDR3 length: 15 residues. Germline CDR1 and CDR2: LGHDT and YNNKEL (reference sequence). CDR3 in amino acids: CASSQGRHTSGEQFF.

The gene calls are TRBV27 and TRBJ2-1; the TCRdb D gene call, TRBD1, has no DNA to confirm it. CDR1 is MNHEY, CDR2 SMNVEV, per germline (reference sequence). The CDR3 runs 14 residues. The chain's CDR3 is CASTQGTPYNEQFF.

The rearrangement uses TRBV12-3 or TRBV12-4 and TRBJ1-2; TCRdb's D call, TRBD1, is unchecked because there is no DNA. The CDR3 totals 13 residues. Here the CDR3 reads CASSLDRVYGYTF.

The genes are TRBV10-3 and TRBJ2-2. The CDR3 consists of 14 residues. Germline CDR1 and CDR2: ENHRY and SYGVKD. The CDR3 loop is CAISVGGLTGELFF.

This rearrangement joins TRBV6-5 to TRBJ2-2; the D call from TCRdb, TRBD1, cannot be confirmed without DNA. The CDR3 extends over 13 amino acids. Germline V lookup: CDR1 MNHEY, CDR2 SVGAGI. CDR3: CASSRSPTGELFF.

The chain couples TRBV6-1 to TRBJ1-4; the D call of TRBD1 rests on TCRdb alone, since no DNA is present to check it. The CDR3 extends over 17 amino acids. The germline gives CDR1 MNHNS, CDR2 SASEGT. The CDR3: CASSAPFGQGGHEKLFF.